This TCR beta chain was captured in a study of blood T cells in healthy people across ages. The second PCR ran roughly 6 to 11 cycles with a sample-barcoded 5' primer and J-beta primers. Tagging of each cDNA molecule was performed by a template-switch adaptor with 12 random nucleotides. In TCRdb, the 5' RACE reads were re-called with MiXCR into one record per CDR3 protein. The table records around 1.7 million distinct CDR3 sequences, about 28% of them present only once. The CDR3 runs 16 residues. Trimming took off 4 bases at V and 0 bases at J, with 16 bases between the two ends. The germline V gene has CDR1 MDHEN and CDR2 SYDVKM.

The receptor's source is a woman in her thirties in good health. The J gene is TRBJ2-7, the V gene TRBV28, with D maybe TRBD1 (5 bases). Sequenced material: blood. The DNA for the CDR3 is TGTGCCAGCAGTTCTACCGTTGGGGCTAGCTCCTACGAGCAGTACTTC. Amino acid sequence: CASSSTVGASSYEQYF.